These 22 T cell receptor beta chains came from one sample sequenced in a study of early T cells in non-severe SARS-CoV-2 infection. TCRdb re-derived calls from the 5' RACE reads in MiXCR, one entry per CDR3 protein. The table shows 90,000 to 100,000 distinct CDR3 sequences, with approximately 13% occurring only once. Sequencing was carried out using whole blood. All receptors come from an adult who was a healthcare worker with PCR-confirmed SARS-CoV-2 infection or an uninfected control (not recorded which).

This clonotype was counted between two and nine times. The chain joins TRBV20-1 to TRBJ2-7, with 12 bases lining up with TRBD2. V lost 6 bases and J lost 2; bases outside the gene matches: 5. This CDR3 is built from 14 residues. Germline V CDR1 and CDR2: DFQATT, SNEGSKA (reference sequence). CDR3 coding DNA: TGCAGTGCCCCAGGACTAGCGGGGCCCTACGAGCAGTACTTC. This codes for CSAPGLAGPYEQYF.

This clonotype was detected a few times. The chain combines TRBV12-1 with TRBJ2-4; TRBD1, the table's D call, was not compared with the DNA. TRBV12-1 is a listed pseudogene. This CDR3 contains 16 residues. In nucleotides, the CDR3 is TGTGCCAGCAGCTTTGTGGGACAGGGGGACAAAAACATTCAGTACTTC. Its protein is CASSFVGQGDKNIQYF.

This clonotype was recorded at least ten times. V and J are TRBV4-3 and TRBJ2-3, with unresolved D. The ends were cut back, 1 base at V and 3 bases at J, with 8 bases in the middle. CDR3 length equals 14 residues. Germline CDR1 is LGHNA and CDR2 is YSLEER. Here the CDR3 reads CASSQAMVTDTQYF. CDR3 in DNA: TGCGCCAGCAGCCAAGCAATGGTTACAGATACGCAGTATTTT.

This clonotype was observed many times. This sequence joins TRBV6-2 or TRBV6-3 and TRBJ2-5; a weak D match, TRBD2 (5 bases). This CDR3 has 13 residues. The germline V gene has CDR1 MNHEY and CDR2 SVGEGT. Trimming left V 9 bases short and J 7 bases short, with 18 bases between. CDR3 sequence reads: CASCPEAPGTQYF. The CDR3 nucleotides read TGTGCCAGTTGTCCGGAGGCCCCGGGGACCCAGTACTTC.

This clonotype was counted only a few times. The CDR3 sequence is CASSLRQGTYEQYF. In DNA form, the CDR3 reads TGCGCCAGCAGCTTGCGGCAGGGAACGTACGAGCAGTACTTC. This sequence joins TRBV5-1 and TRBJ2-7; perhaps TRBD1 as D (5 bases). Trimming stripped 1 base from V and 4 bases from J, with 12 bases between. The CDR3 consists of 14 residues. The germline CDR1 and CDR2 sequences are SGHRS and YFSETQ.

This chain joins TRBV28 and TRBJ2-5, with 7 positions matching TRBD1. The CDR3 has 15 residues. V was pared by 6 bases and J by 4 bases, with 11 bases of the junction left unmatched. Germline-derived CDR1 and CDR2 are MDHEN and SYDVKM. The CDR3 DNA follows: TGTGCCAGCAGCCCAGGGTTGGACAGGCTAGAGACCCAGTACTTC. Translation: CASSPGLDRLETQYF.

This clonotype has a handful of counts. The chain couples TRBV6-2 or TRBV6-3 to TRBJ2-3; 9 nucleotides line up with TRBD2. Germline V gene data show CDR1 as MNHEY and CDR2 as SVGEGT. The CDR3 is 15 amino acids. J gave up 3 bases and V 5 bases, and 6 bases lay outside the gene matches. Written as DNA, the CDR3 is TGTGCCAGCAGTCCCCATAGCGGGGGAACAGATACGCAGTATTTT. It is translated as CASSPHSGGTDTQYF.

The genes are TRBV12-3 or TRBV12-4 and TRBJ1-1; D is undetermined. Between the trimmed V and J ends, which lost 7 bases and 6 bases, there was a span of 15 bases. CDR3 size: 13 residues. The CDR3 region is CASTLREHPEAFF. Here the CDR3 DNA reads TGTGCCAGCACCCTCCGAGAACACCCTGAAGCTTTCTTT.

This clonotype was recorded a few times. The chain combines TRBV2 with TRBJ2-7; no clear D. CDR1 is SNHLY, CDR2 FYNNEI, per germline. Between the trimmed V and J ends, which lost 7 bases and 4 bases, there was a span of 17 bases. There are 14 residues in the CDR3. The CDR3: CASTWVISTYEQYF. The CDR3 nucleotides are TGTGCCAGCACGTGGGTCATCTCTACTTACGAGCAGTACTTC.

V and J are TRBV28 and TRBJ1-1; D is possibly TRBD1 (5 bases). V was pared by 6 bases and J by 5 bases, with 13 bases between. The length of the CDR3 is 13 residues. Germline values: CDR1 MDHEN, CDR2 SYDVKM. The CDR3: CASSRQGVTEAFF. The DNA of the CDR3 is TGTGCCAGCAGCAGGCAGGGAGTTACTGAAGCTTTCTTT.

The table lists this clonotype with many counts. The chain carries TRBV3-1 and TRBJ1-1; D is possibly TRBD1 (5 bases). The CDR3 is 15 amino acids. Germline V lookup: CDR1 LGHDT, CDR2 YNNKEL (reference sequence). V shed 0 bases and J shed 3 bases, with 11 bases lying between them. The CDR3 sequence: CASSQEWGIDTEAFF. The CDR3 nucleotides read TGTGCCAGCAGCCAAGAGTGGGGGATCGACACTGAAGCTTTCTTT.

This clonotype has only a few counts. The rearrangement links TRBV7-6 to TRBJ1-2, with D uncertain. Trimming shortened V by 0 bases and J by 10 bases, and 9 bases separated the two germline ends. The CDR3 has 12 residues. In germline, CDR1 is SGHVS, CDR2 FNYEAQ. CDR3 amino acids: CASSLAGVSYTF. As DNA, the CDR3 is TGTGCCAGCAGCTTAGCTGGAGTCTCCTACACCTTC.

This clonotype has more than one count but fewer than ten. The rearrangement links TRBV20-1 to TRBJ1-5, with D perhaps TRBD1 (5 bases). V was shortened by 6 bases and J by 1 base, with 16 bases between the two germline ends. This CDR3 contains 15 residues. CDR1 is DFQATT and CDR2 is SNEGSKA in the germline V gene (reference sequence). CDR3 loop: CSAPGPGASNQPQHF. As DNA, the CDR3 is TGCAGTGCCCCGGGACCTGGGGCGAGCAATCAGCCCCAGCATTTT.

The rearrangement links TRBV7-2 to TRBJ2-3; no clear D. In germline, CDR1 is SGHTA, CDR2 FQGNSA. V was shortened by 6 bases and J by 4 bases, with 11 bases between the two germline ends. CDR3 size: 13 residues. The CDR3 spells CASSPAWADTQYF. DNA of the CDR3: TGTGCCAGCAGTCCTGCGTGGGCAGATACGCAGTATTTT.

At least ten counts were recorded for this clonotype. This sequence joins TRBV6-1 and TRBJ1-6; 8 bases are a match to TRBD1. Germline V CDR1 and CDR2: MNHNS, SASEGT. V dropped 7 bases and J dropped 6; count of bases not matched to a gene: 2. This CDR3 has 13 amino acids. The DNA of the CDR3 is TGTGCCAGCAACGACAGGGGTAATTCACCCCTCCACTTT. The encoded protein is CASNDRGNSPLHF.

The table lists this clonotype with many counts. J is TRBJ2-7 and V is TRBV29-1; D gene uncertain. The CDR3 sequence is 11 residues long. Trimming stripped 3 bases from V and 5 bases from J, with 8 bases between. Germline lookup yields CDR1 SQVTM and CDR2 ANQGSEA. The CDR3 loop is CSVDTSDEQYF. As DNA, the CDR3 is TGCAGCGTTGACACGTCGGACGAGCAGTACTTC.

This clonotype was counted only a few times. Here the CDR3 DNA reads TGTGCCAGCAGCCCAAGACTCAGACCTAGCTCCTACGAGCAGTACTTC. It codes for CASSPRLRPSSYEQYF. This chain connects TRBV7-2 to TRBJ2-7; D not resolved. This CDR3 has 16 amino acids. The ends were cut back, 5 bases at V and 0 bases at J, with 17 bases in the middle. Germline-derived CDR1 and CDR2 are SGHTA and FQGNSA.

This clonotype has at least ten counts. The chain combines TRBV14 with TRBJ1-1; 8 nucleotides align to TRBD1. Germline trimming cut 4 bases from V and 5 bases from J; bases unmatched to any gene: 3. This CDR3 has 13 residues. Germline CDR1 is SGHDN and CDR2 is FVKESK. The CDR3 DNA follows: TGTGCCAGCAGCCGAACAGGGGGGACTGAAGCTTTCTTT. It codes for CASSRTGGTEAFF.

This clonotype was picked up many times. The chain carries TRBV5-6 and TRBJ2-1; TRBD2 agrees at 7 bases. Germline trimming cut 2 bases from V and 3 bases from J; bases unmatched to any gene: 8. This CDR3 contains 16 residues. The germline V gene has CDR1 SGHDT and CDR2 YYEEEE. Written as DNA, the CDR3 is TGTGCCAGCAGCTTAAGGGGAGGGACCCTCTACAATGAGCAGTTCTTC. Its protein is CASSLRGGTLYNEQFF.

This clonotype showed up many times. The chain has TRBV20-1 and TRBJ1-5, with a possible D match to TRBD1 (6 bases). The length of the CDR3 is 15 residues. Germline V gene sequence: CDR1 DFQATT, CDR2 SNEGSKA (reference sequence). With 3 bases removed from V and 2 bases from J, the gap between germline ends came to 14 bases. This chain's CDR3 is CSASEGVLGNQPQHF. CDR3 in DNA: TGCAGTGCTAGTGAGGGGGTTTTGGGCAATCAGCCCCAGCATTTT.

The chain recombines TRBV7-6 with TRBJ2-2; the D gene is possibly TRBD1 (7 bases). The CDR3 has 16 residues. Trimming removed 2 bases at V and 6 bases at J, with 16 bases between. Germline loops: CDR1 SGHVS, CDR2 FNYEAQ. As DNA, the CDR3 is TGTGCCAGCAGCTTATCCGCAGGGGGGTTTCCCGGGGAGCTGTTTTTT. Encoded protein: CASSLSAGGFPGELFF.

CDR3 residues: CASSLYYRGTNYGYTF. DNA of the CDR3: TGTGCCAGCAGTTTATACTACAGGGGGACCAACTATGGCTACACCTTC. This rearrangement joins TRBV27 to TRBJ1-2, with 8 bases that match TRBD1. This CDR3 contains 16 residues. Germline V gene sequence: CDR1 MNHEY, CDR2 SMNVEV (reference sequence). Unmatched junction bases numbered 6, after V lost 1 base and J lost 2 bases.